Below, 16 T cell receptor beta chains from the same sample are listed, as sequenced in a study of blood T cell repertoires in COVID-19. Clones were read by immunoSEQ multiplex PCR, and TCRdb kept only the in-frame ones, dropping some. Seen here are 150,000 to 200,000 clones, 78% observed once, and the top ten hold around 13%. Sequencing used peripheral blood. These receptors were obtained from a woman of 80 years or more with acute or convalescent COVID-19.

CDR3 loop: CGVSSYNEQFF. The CDR3, as DNA: TGTGGTGTTAGCTCCTACAATGAGCAGTTCTTC. The chain couples TRBV19 to TRBJ2-1; D remains ambiguous. This CDR3 is 11 amino acids long. Germline loops: CDR1 LNHDA, CDR2 SQIVND (reference sequence).

The chain recombines TRBV4-1 with TRBJ1-2; 8 bases match TRBD1. The V gene's germline CDR1 is MGHRA and CDR2 YSYEKL. J was trimmed by 8 bases and V by 1 base; bases with no gene match: 6. The CDR3 runs to 14 residues. CDR3 nucleotides: TGCGCCAGCAGCCAAGGTCAGGGGGCTTTAGGCTACACCTTC. This codes for CASSQGQGALGYTF.

This clone was counted a single time. The chain combines TRBV27 with TRBJ1-2; 9 nucleotides agree with TRBD1. The germline gives CDR1 MNHEY, CDR2 SMNVEV (reference sequence). With V trimmed by 5 bases and J by 5 bases, 9 bases remained unmatched. This CDR3 has 15 amino acids. The CDR3 nucleotides are TGTGCCAGCAGTGGGACAGGGACCGGGGAGTATGGCTACACCTTC. Amino acids: CASSGTGTGEYGYTF.

Here the CDR3 reads CASSFRGGPPGSYEQYF. The CDR3 coding sequence is TGTGCCAGCAGCTTCCGCGGGGGGCCCCCAGGCTCCTACGAGCAGTACTTC. The chain uses TRBV7-9 and TRBJ2-7; 8 nucleotides agree with TRBD2. CDR1 is SEHNR and CDR2 is FQNEAQ in the germline V gene (reference sequence). CDR3 length equals 17 residues. Losses at the gene ends were 3 bases for V and 0 bases for J; bases not matched to a gene: 10.

V is TRBV28 and J is TRBJ2-7; 9 bases are shared with TRBD1. The CDR3 has 13 residues. V lost 6 bases, J lost 5 bases, and 5 bases stayed unmatched. The germline V gene encodes CDR1 MDHEN and CDR2 SYDVKM. The chain's CDR3 is CASRLQGADEQYF. Written as DNA, the CDR3 is TGTGCCAGCAGGCTACAGGGGGCTGACGAGCAGTACTTC.

The J gene is TRBJ1-2, the V gene TRBV24-1; 7 positions agree with TRBD1. The CDR3 has 15 residues. The V segment lost 5 bases and the J segment 0 bases; nucleotides outside the gene matches: 5. Per the germline V gene, CDR1 is KGHDR and CDR2 is SFDVKD. The CDR3 reads CATSGRDRANYGYTF. The CDR3 region has the DNA TGTGCCACCAGTGGCCGGGACAGAGCTAACTATGGCTACACCTTC.

The genes are TRBV6-2 or TRBV6-3 and TRBJ1-5; 12 bases are shared with TRBD1. CDR3 length: 13 amino acids. Trimming cost V 6 bases and J 7 bases; bases outside gene matches: 1. Germline assignment: CDR1 MNHEY and CDR2 SVGEGT. This CDR3 reads CASSGTGGQPQHF. The CDR3 DNA is TGTGCCAGCAGCGGGACAGGGGGCCAGCCCCAGCATTTT.

This clone was seen a handful of times. V usage is TRBV19 and J usage is TRBJ2-7; D unclear. The V gene lost 6 bases and the J gene lost 0 bases, with 12 bases spanning the gap. The CDR3 sequence is 14 residues long. From germline, CDR1 is LNHDA and CDR2 SQIVND (reference sequence). This CDR3 is CASRKHSSSYEQYF. The CDR3 bases are TGTGCCAGTAGAAAACACAGCAGCTCCTACGAGCAGTACTTC.

The chain uses TRBV7-9 and TRBJ1-1; TRBD1 matches at 9 bases. V trimming: 5 bases; J trimming: 3 bases; junction bases outside the gene matches: 4. This CDR3 is 14 amino acids long. Per the germline V gene, CDR1 is SEHNR and CDR2 is FQNEAQ (reference sequence). The chain's CDR3 is CASSPGQGHTEAFF. The DNA of the CDR3 is TGTGCCAGCAGCCCGGGACAGGGCCACACTGAAGCTTTCTTT.

The chain carries TRBV18 and TRBJ2-7; 10 positions agree with TRBD2. This CDR3 comprises 16 residues. From germline, CDR1 is KGHSH and CDR2 LQKENI. With V trimmed by 3 bases and J by 1 base, 6 bases remained unmatched. The CDR3: CASSPSLAGESYEQYF. The CDR3 DNA sequence: TGTGCCAGCTCACCTTCTCTAGCGGGAGAGTCCTACGAGCAGTACTTC.

This clone appeared once. The V call is TRBV6-5, the J call TRBJ1-6, with TRBD1 matching 10 bases. CDR1 MNHEY and CDR2 SVGAGI come from the germline V gene. The CDR3 runs to 15 residues. Trimming at V came to 2 bases and at J to 7 bases, leaving 2 bases not matched to a gene. Here the CDR3 reads CASSYRTGGNSPLHF. The CDR3 nucleotides read TGTGCCAGCAGTTACCGGACAGGGGGAAATTCACCCCTCCACTTT.

The V call is TRBV9, the J call TRBJ1-6; 9 positions agree with TRBD1. Germline loops: CDR1 SGDLS, CDR2 YYNGEE. Trimming removed 4 bases from V and 11 bases from J; junction bases left unmatched: 13. This CDR3 contains 16 residues. CDR3 sequence reads: CASSNGQGRGRAPLHF. CDR3 sequence (DNA): TGTGCCAGCAGCAACGGACAGGGGAGGGGGAGGGCACCCCTCCACTTT.

V gene TRBV7-9 combines with J gene TRBJ2-7, with unresolved D. V was cut by 2 bases and J by 3 bases, with 5 bases left in between. The CDR3 covers 12 residues. The germline V gene has CDR1 SEHNR and CDR2 FQNEAQ (reference sequence). DNA for the CDR3: TGTGCCAGCAGCTTAACGGGCTACGAGCAGTACTTC. Translated, it gives CASSLTGYEQYF.

The count of this clone is one. J is TRBJ1-6 and V is TRBV11-2; D remains ambiguous. Germline V gene data show CDR1 as SGHAT and CDR2 as FQNNGV. The CDR3 sequence is 17 residues long. The V end lost 0 bases, the J end lost 5 bases, and 14 bases lay between the germline ends. The CDR3 DNA sequence: TGTGCCAGCAGCTTAGATCCTAGCGGGTTCAATAATTCACCCCTCCACTTT. Protein: CASSLDPSGFNNSPLHF.

The V call is TRBV28, the J call TRBJ2-3, with TRBD2 matching 13 bases. The V segment lost 8 bases and the J segment 5 bases; nucleotides outside the gene matches: 16. Germline V gene sequence: CDR1 MDHEN, CDR2 SYDVKM. The CDR3 contains 18 residues. CDR3 sequence (DNA): TGTGCCAGCCGCCTCGGCGGGACTAGCGGGGTGACAGGAGATACGCAGTATTTT. This sequence encodes CASRLGGTSGVTGDTQYF.

A single count supports this clone. This rearrangement joins TRBV5-4 to TRBJ2-4; the D gene is possibly TRBD2 (5 bases). The CDR3 totals 14 residues. Germline lookup yields CDR1 SGHNT and CDR2 YYREEE (reference sequence). With 4 bases removed from V and 2 bases from J, the gap between germline ends came to 10 bases. The CDR3 here is CASSEPGTKNIQYF. The CDR3, as DNA: TGTGCCAGCAGCGAACCGGGGACCAAAAACATTCAGTACTTC.